This T cell receptor beta chain was sequenced in a study of OX40 agonist ivuxolimab in advanced cancers. The method was immunoSEQ multiplex PCR; TCRdb's version includes in-frame clones alone and lacks a portion of them. The data show more than 30,000 clones, roughly 81% seen once. General observations from the study: Also showing low normalized T-cell clonal expansion were some of the nonresponders. Mean expanded clone counts were higher in CD8+ than CD4+ T cells. The study did not work out the antigen specificity of the expanded peripheral T cells.

Comment on this clone: Its antigen is currently unknown.

Autoimmune disease history or systemic immunosuppression barred patients. CDR1 and CDR2 (germline): SNHLY, FYNNEI. This CDR3 contains 15 residues. The junction had 7 bases not matched to a gene; V was cut back by 8 bases and J by 2 bases. This receptor was identified in an adult with an advanced solid tumor such as melanoma, head and neck, liver or kidney cancer. The sample was CD4+ or CD8+ T cells sorted from blood, taken in a trial of the OX40 agonist ivuxolimab. The chain joins TRBV2 to TRBJ2-3, with 10 bases that match TRBD1. DNA of the CDR3: TGTGCCAGCTCCGGGACAGGGGCGGACACAGATACGCAGTATTTT. Translation gives CASSGTGADTDTQYF.